The 32 T cell receptor beta chains below all came from one sample that was sequenced in a study of glioma-infiltrating T cells after dendritic cell vaccination. Only in-frame clones appear in the TCRdb table, and some are missing; sequencing was by immunoSEQ multiplex PCR. Of roughly 70,000 clones listed, about four fifths were seen once; the top ten hold around 1.9%. This material consisted of blood, taken before dendritic cell vaccination. The receptor set was obtained from a human donor with glioblastoma.

The CDR3 loop is CASSYPGGSYEQYF. DNA for the CDR3: TGTGCCAGCAGTTACCCGGGAGGCTCCTACGAGCAGTACTTC. J is TRBJ2-7 and V is TRBV6-5, with 7 bases identical to TRBD2. V lost 2 bases and J lost 0; bases outside the gene matches: 1. This CDR3 comprises 14 residues. Germline CDR1 is MNHEY and CDR2 is SVGAGI.

J is TRBJ1-5 and V is TRBV5-1, with 9 bases matching TRBD1. There are 14 residues in the CDR3. The V gene end was trimmed by 1 base and the J gene end by 6 bases; junction bases not matched to a gene: 2. Per the germline V gene, CDR1 is SGHRS and CDR2 is YFSETQ. DNA for the CDR3: TGCGCCAGCAGCTTGACGACAGGGGGTCAGCCCCAGCATTTT. Protein sequence: CASSLTTGGQPQHF.

The chain uses TRBV19 and TRBJ2-3; TRBD2 aligns across 7 bases. The CDR3 consists of 14 residues. J was trimmed by 2 bases and V by 7 bases; bases with no gene match: 6. Germline V gene sequence: CDR1 LNHDA, CDR2 SQIVND (reference sequence). In DNA form, the CDR3 reads TGTGCCAGTACCAGCCGGGGGGTCACAGATACGCAGTATTTT. It yields the protein CASTSRGVTDTQYF.

The chain links TRBV6-1 to TRBJ1-5; D possibly corresponds to TRBD1 (5 bases). Germline lookup yields CDR1 MNHNS and CDR2 SASEGT. The V end lost 6 bases, the J end lost 3 bases, and 15 bases lay between the germline ends. The CDR3 extends over 15 amino acids. The CDR3, as DNA: TGTGCCAGCAGGGGAGGGGTCGGGCACAATCAGCCCCAGCATTTT. Amino acid sequence: CASRGGVGHNQPQHF.

V gene TRBV12-5 combines with J gene TRBJ2-1; TRBD2 aligns across 10 bases. The CDR3 spans 17 residues. The germline V gene has CDR1 LGHNT and CDR2 FRNRAP. V trimming: 1 base; J trimming: 1 base; junction bases outside the gene matches: 4. The CDR3 loop reads CASGLGGTSASYNEQFF. The CDR3 nucleotides are TGTGCTAGTGGTTTGGGTGGGACTAGCGCGTCCTACAATGAGCAGTTCTTC.

This sequence joins TRBV7-9 and TRBJ2-7, with D tentatively TRBD1 (5 bases). The CDR3 extends over 16 amino acids. The V gene's germline CDR1 is SEHNR and CDR2 FQNEAQ (reference sequence). Trimming left V 5 bases short and J 0 bases short, with 17 bases between. The CDR3 sequence is CASSHPTGYSSYEQYF. The CDR3 DNA sequence: TGTGCCAGCAGCCATCCCACAGGTTACAGCTCCTACGAGCAGTACTTC. Together with reference TRBV7-9 and TRBJ2-7, the CDR3 gives the full variable domain: DTGVSQNPRHKITKRGQNVTFRCDPISEHNRLYWYRQTLGQGPEFLTYFQNEAQLEKSRLLSDRFSAERPKGSFSTLEIQRTEQGDSAMYLCASSHPTGYSSYEQYFGPGTRLTVT.

The rearrangement joins TRBV12-5 to TRBJ1-2; 8 bases agree with TRBD1. J was trimmed by 10 bases and V by 1 base; bases with no gene match: 5. Looked up from germline, CDR1 is LGHNT and CDR2 is FRNRAP. This CDR3 is built from 13 residues. The CDR3 region is CASGLGTGTPYTF. The DNA of the CDR3 is TGTGCTAGTGGTTTGGGGACAGGGACTCCCTACACCTTC.

The V gene is TRBV12-5, the J gene TRBJ1-4; the match to TRBD1 covers 7 bases. V dropped 7 bases and J dropped 6; count of bases not matched to a gene: 8. Germline V CDR1 and CDR2: LGHNT, FRNRAP. The CDR3 has 14 residues. CDR3 loop: CASAIQGPHEKLFF. In DNA, the CDR3 is TGTGCTAGTGCCATACAGGGGCCTCATGAAAAACTGTTTTTT. The whole variable domain, filled in from reference TRBV12-5 and TRBJ1-4, reads DARVTQTPRHKVTEMGQEVTMRCQPILGHNTVFWYRQTMMQGLELLAYFRNRAPLDDSGMPKDRFSAEMPDATLATLKIQPSEPRDSAVYFCASAIQGPHEKLFFGSGTQLSVL.

The chain links TRBV19 to TRBJ1-3; D remains unclear. V lost 5 bases, J lost 0 bases, and 5 bases lay in between. Germline loops: CDR1 LNHDA, CDR2 SQIVND (reference sequence). The CDR3 has 13 residues. CDR3 nucleotide sequence: TGTGCCAGTAGTTCCTTCTCTGGAAACACCATATATTTT. It yields the protein CASSSFSGNTIYF.

This clone has just a few counts. The chain recombines TRBV5-5 with TRBJ2-7, with 7 bases matching TRBD1. V lost 1 base to trimming and J lost 5 bases; unmatched junction nucleotides: 0. CDR1 and CDR2 from the germline V gene are SGHKS and YYEKEE (reference sequence). The CDR3 has 12 amino acids. Here the CDR3 reads CASSLTGDEQYF. In nucleotides, the CDR3 is TGTGCCAGCAGCTTGACAGGGGACGAGCAGTACTTC. The variable domain in full, completed from reference TRBV5-5 and TRBJ2-7, reads DAGVTQSPTHLIKTRGQQVTLRCSPISGHKSVSWYQQVLGQGPQFIFQYYEKEERGRGNFPDRFSARQFPNYSSELNVNALLLGDSALYLCASSLTGDEQYFGPGTRLTVT.

About this clone itself: The same CDR3 can be traced to other DNA sequences in this sample. In nucleotides, the CDR3 is TGTGCCAGCAGCGCCACGACAGGGTCGAGGGCAGCCGGGGCCAACGTCCTGACTTTC. Translated: CASSATTGSRAAGANVLTF. The V call is TRBV9, the J call TRBJ2-6; the match to TRBD1 covers 7 bases. The CDR3 has 19 residues. Germline V lookup: CDR1 SGDLS, CDR2 YYNGEE. With V trimmed by 3 bases and J by 4 bases, 16 bases remained unmatched.

The chain carries TRBV19 and TRBJ2-5, with TRBD2 matching 8 bases. This CDR3 region has 14 residues. Germline V gene data show CDR1 as LNHDA and CDR2 as SQIVND (reference sequence). The J segment lost 5 bases and the V segment lost 5 bases, leaving 7 bases of the junction unmatched. CDR3 sequence: CASSSGPGGETQYF. As DNA, the CDR3 is TGTGCCAGTAGTTCGGGGCCGGGGGGGGAGACCCAGTACTTC.

J is TRBJ2-3 and V is TRBV9; the match to TRBD2 covers 7 bases. CDR3 length equals 15 residues. CDR1 is SGDLS and CDR2 is YYNGEE in the germline V gene. The ends lost 0 bases at V and 1 base at J; junction bases unmatched: 2. The CDR3 loop is CASSVAAGGTDTQYF. The CDR3, as DNA: TGTGCCAGCAGCGTAGCGGCGGGGGGCACAGATACGCAGTATTTT.

The V and J genes are TRBV5-1 and TRBJ2-2; TRBD1 aligns across 7 bases. From germline, CDR1 is SGHRS and CDR2 YFSETQ. CDR3 length: 15 residues. V lost 4 bases, J lost 4 bases, and 7 bases stayed unmatched. The CDR3 DNA is TGCGCCAGCAGCCCAGACAGGGTAGGCACCGGGGAGCTGTTTTTT. This translates into CASSPDRVGTGELFF.

On this clone: Other DNA sequences in the sample encode the same CDR3. V gene TRBV5-1 combines with J gene TRBJ2-2; 9 bases match TRBD2. With 0 bases clipped from V and 6 bases from J, the junction kept 3 bases outside the gene matches. This CDR3 comprises 15 residues. Germline assignment: CDR1 SGHRS and CDR2 YFSETQ. The CDR3 protein is CASSLVGLASGELFF. CDR3 nucleotides: TGCGCCAGCAGCTTGGTGGGACTAGCCTCCGGGGAGCTGTTTTTT. The complete variable domain, with remaining parts taken from reference TRBV5-1 and TRBJ2-2, reads KAGVTQTPRYLIKTRGQQVTLSCSPISGHRSVSWYQQTPGQGLQFLFEYFSETQRNKGNFPGRFSGRQFSNSRSEMNVSTLELGDSALYLCASSLVGLASGELFFGEGSRLTVL.

This clone was picked up one time. The gene calls are TRBV6-5 and TRBJ2-7, with D maybe TRBD1 (6 bases). The CDR3 extends over 12 amino acids. Germline V gene lookup returns CDR1 MNHEY and CDR2 SVGAGI. Trimming removed 5 bases at V and 8 bases at J, with 13 bases between. CDR3 sequence (DNA): TGTGCCAGCAGTCCCCGGACAGCGAAGCAGTACTTC. This translates into CASSPRTAKQYF.

The chain is built from TRBV30 and TRBJ2-1, with 7 bases fitting TRBD2. Germline V gene sequence: CDR1 GTSNPN, CDR2 SVGIG (reference sequence). V shed 2 bases and J 2 bases; nucleotides not matched to a gene: 6. The CDR3 spans 15 residues. The CDR3 nucleotides read TGTGCCTGGAGTCATCTAAGCGGGGCCTACAATGAGCAGTTCTTC. Its protein product is CAWSHLSGAYNEQFF.

The V gene is TRBV18, the J gene TRBJ1-5; 9 bases line up with TRBD1. Germline CDR1 is KGHSH and CDR2 is LQKENI. The J segment lost 5 bases and the V segment lost 3 bases, leaving 5 bases of the junction unmatched. This CDR3 has 15 amino acids. The CDR3 DNA reads as TGTGCCAGCTCACCGAGACAGGGGGGCGATCAGCCCCAGCATTTT. Translated, it gives CASSPRQGGDQPQHF.

The sample holds one count of this clone. The chain recombines TRBV5-4 with TRBJ1-1; the match to TRBD1 covers 9 bases. The trim removed 5 bases at V and 11 bases at J, leaving 19 bases unmatched. This CDR3 region has 16 residues. CDR1 is SGHNT and CDR2 is YYREEE in the germline V gene (reference sequence). The CDR3 DNA reads as TGTGCCAGCAGATATTATCCGGGACAGGGTGAAATACAGGCTTTCTTT. Protein: CASRYYPGQGEIQAFF.

V is TRBV6-5 and J is TRBJ1-5; D may be TRBD1 (5 bases). The germline V and J ends were trimmed by 5 bases and 4 bases, with 12 bases remaining between them. The CDR3 has 14 residues. The V gene's germline CDR1 is MNHEY and CDR2 SVGAGI. The CDR3 is CASSTGDGNQPQHF. The CDR3 DNA reads TGTGCCAGCAGTACGGGGGATGGGAATCAGCCCCAGCATTTT.

This clone was seen more than once but under ten times. V and J are TRBV11-2 and TRBJ2-5; the match to TRBD1 covers 8 bases. Germline lookup yields CDR1 SGHAT and CDR2 FQNNGV. The junction had 11 bases not matched to a gene; V was cut back by 3 bases and J by 5 bases. The length of the CDR3 is 16 residues. The DNA of the CDR3 is TGTGCCAGCAGCTTCCTATTGGACAGGGTAGGGGAGACCCAGTACTTC. Translated, it gives CASSFLLDRVGETQYF.

The count of this clone is one. The chain employs TRBV27 and TRBJ2-1; tentative D call: TRBD1 (5 bases). Germline-derived CDR1 and CDR2 are MNHEY and SMNVEV (reference sequence). The CDR3 is 15 residues long. Trimming cost V 4 bases and J 0 bases, with 10 bases left between them. As DNA, the CDR3 is TGTGCCAGCAGTTCCAGGGAAACCTCCTACAATGAGCAGTTCTTC. It translates to CASSSRETSYNEQFF.

This sequence joins TRBV5-1 and TRBJ1-4; 8 nucleotides line up with TRBD1. Germline loops: CDR1 SGHRS, CDR2 YFSETQ. The V segment lost 0 bases and the J segment 8 bases; nucleotides outside the gene matches: 18. The CDR3 spans 19 residues. This CDR3 reads CASSLGRQGSGYTEEKLFF. CDR3 bases: TGCGCCAGCAGCTTGGGGAGACAGGGGTCGGGTTACACCGAGGAAAAACTGTTTTTT.

The CDR3 sequence: CASSVGGTSGLNEQFF. DNA of the CDR3: TGTGCCAGCAGCGTAGGGGGGACTAGCGGCCTCAATGAGCAGTTCTTC. The J gene is TRBJ2-1, the V gene TRBV9, with TRBD2 matching over 11 bases. There are 16 residues in the CDR3. Losses at the gene ends were 0 bases for V and 6 bases for J; bases not matched to a gene: 5. The germline CDR1 and CDR2 sequences are SGDLS and YYNGEE.

The chain has TRBV6-1 and TRBJ2-3; D is possibly TRBD1 (5 bases). The CDR3 extends over 15 amino acids. In germline, CDR1 is MNHNS, CDR2 SASEGT. Trimming pared 1 base from V and 2 bases from J, leaving 10 bases between. As DNA, the CDR3 is TGTGCCAGCAGTGAAGTTCCAGGGTACACAGATACGCAGTATTTT. Translated: CASSEVPGYTDTQYF.

This clone was counted once. The chain's CDR3 is CASSLSGRNYGYTF. The CDR3 nucleotides are TGTGCCAGCAGCCTCTCGGGTAGGAACTATGGCTACACCTTC. This rearrangement joins TRBV2 to TRBJ1-2, with no clear D. The germline V and J ends were trimmed by 6 bases and 2 bases, with 13 bases remaining between them. The CDR3 consists of 14 residues. Germline CDR1 is SNHLY and CDR2 is FYNNEI.

This clone showed up just a few times. The chain couples TRBV5-1 to TRBJ2-2; 9 bases match TRBD1. This CDR3 comprises 15 residues. With V trimmed by 5 bases and J by 4 bases, 6 bases remained unmatched. The germline CDR1 and CDR2 sequences are SGHRS and YFSETQ. The CDR3 nucleotides read TGCGCCAGCAGTTCGGACAGGGGATTCACCGGGGAGCTGTTTTTT. Amino acid sequence: CASSSDRGFTGELFF.

The chain joins TRBV7-9 to TRBJ2-1, with 8 bases that match TRBD2. This CDR3 has 15 residues. V lost 6 bases and J lost 2; bases outside the gene matches: 6. Germline V lookup: CDR1 SEHNR, CDR2 FQNEAQ (reference sequence). CDR3 nucleotide sequence: TGTGCCAGCAGGATTAGCGGGATGGCCTACAATGAGCAGTTCTTC. Its protein is CASRISGMAYNEQFF.

The rearrangement uses TRBV10-3 and TRBJ2-2, with D hard to call. Trimming took 4 bases from V and 5 from J, leaving 11 bases between them. The germline gives CDR1 ENHRY, CDR2 SYGVKD. The CDR3 totals 14 residues. The CDR3 reads CAISVSSYTGELFF. The CDR3 coding sequence is TGTGCCATCAGTGTCTCTAGTTATACCGGGGAGCTGTTTTTT.

This clone was seen only a few times. This sequence joins TRBV7-2 and TRBJ1-5; TRBD1 matches 9 bases. The germline V gene encodes CDR1 SGHTA and CDR2 FQGNSA. The CDR3 sequence is 15 residues long. V trimming: 2 bases; J trimming: 7 bases; junction bases outside the gene matches: 6. CDR3 DNA: TGTGCCAGCAGCTTACAACAGGGGGCGGAGCAGCCCCAGCATTTT. Its protein product is CASSLQQGAEQPQHF.

The genes are TRBV29-1 and TRBJ2-1; D is undetermined. The V gene's germline CDR1 is SQVTM and CDR2 ANQGSEA. CDR3 length equals 11 residues. V was shortened by 5 bases and J by 5 bases, with 7 bases between the two germline ends. CDR3 region: CSVSGDNEQFF. CDR3 DNA sequence: TGCAGCGTTTCCGGTGACAATGAGCAGTTCTTC.

This chain joins TRBV29-1 and TRBJ1-1, with 7 bases fitting TRBD1. The V and J ends lost 7 bases and 0 bases, in that order; junction bases with no gene match: 8. The germline V gene encodes CDR1 SQVTM and CDR2 ANQGSEA. The CDR3 is 14 residues long. The CDR3 DNA follows: TGCAGCGCGAAAGGGACAGACCTGAACACTGAAGCTTTCTTT. This encodes CSAKGTDLNTEAFF.